This TCR beta chain was profiled in a study of T cell responses to AZD1222 COVID-19 vaccine. Some clones are missing from TCRdb's copy, which holds only in-frame ones; the method was immunoSEQ multiplex PCR. This repertoire shows 77,000 or so clones, 85% to 90% found once; its top ten account for roughly 32%. This CDR3 contains 14 residues. Germline V gene lookup returns CDR1 MNHEY and CDR2 SVGAGI. With 4 bases removed from V and 1 base from J, the gap between germline ends came to 10 bases. V gene TRBV6-5 combines with J gene TRBJ1-1; D uncertain. The material was peripheral blood, obtained on day 0 of AZD1222 vaccination. The TCR was taken from an adult in good health. CDR3 protein: CASSSRRQNTEAFF. In DNA form, the CDR3 reads TGTGCCAGCAGTTCGCGACGGCAGAACACTGAAGCTTTCTTT.